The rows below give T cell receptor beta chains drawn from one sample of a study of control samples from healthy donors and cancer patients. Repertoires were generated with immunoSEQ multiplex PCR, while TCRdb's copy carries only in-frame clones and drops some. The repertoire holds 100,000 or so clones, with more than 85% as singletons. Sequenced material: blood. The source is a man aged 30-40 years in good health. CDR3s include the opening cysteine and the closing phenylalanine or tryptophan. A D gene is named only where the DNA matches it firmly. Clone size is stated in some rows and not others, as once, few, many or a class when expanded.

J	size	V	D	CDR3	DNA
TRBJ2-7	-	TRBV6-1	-	CASSEMGGEQYF	TGTGCCAGCAGTGAAATGGGTGGCGAGCAGTACTTC
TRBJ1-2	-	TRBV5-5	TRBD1	CASSLTGGEGYTF	TGTGCCAGCAGCTTGACAGGGGGCGAAGGCTACACCTTC
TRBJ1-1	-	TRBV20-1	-	CSAGDWTEAFF	TGCAGTGCTGGGGATTGGACTGAAGCTTTCTTT
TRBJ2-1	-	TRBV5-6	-	CASSYLANEQFF	TGTGCCAGCAGCTACCTAGCGAACGAGCAGTTCTTC
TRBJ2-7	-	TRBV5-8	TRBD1	CASSLQGGNYEQYF	TGTGCCAGCAGCTTACAGGGGGGTAACTACGAGCAGTACTTC
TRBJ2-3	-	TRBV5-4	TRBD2	CASSSTSVADTQYF	TGTGCCAGCAGCTCGACTAGCGTCGCAGATACGCAGTATTTT
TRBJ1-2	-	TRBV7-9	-	CASRTQTSNYGYTF	TGTGCCAGCAGAACTCAGACAAGTAACTATGGCTACACCTTC
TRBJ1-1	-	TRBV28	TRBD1	CATPPGQSAFF	TGTGCCACCCCGCCGGGACAGTCGGCTTTCTTT
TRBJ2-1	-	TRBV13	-	CASSLGLNEQFF	TGTGCCAGCAGCCTGGGGCTAAATGAGCAGTTCTTC
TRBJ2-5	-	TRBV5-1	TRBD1	CASSSTRGRVQETQYF	TGCGCCAGCAGCTCTACCAGGGGGCGAGTCCAAGAGACCCAGTACTTC
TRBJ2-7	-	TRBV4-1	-	CASSRTSSYEQYF	TGCGCCAGCAGCCGTACTAGTTCCTACGAGCAGTACTTC
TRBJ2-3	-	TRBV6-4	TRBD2	CASSENPGLAADTQYF	TGTGCCAGCAGCGAGAATCCGGGACTAGCGGCAGATACGCAGTATTTT
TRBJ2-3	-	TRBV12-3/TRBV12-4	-	CASSLPNTDTQYF	TGTGCCAGCAGTTTACCCAACACAGATACGCAGTATTTT
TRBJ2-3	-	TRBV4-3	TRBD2	CASSPSGASTDTQYF	TGCGCCAGCAGCCCTAGCGGGGCTAGCACAGATACGCAGTATTTT
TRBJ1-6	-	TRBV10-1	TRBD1	CASSRDRFSPLHF	TGCGCCAGCAGCAGGGACAGATTCTCACCCCTCCACTTT
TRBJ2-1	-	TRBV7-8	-	CASSLDLMYNEQFF	TGTGCCAGCAGCTTAGACCTGATGTACAATGAGCAGTTCTTC
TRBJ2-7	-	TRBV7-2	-	CASSLADNSNPYEQYF	TGTGCCAGCAGCTTAGCGGATAACTCAAACCCCTACGAGCAGTACTTC
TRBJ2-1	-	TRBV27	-	CASSFIPIKVDTSSYNEQFF	TGTGCCAGCAGTTTCATCCCAATTAAAGTGGACACCAGCTCCTACAATGAGCAGTTCTTC
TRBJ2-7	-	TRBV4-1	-	CASSQGPSYEQYF	TGCGCCAGCAGCCAAGGGCCGTCCTACGAGCAGTACTTC
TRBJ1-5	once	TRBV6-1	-	CASSELGRQGSLLGNQPQHF	TGTGCCAGCAGTGAATTGGGGAGGCAGGGGTCCCTTTTAGGCAATCAGCCCCAGCATTTT
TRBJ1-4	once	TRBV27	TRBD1	CASSLVPGGAGEKLFF	TGTGCCAGCAGTTTAGTCCCAGGGGGCGCTGGTGAAAAACTGTTTTTT
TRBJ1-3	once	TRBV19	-	CASSIWSRSGNTIYF	TGTGCCAGTAGTATTTGGAGTAGGTCTGGAAACACCATATATTTT
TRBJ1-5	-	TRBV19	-	CASSIGGPGNQPQHF	TGTGCCAGTAGTATAGGGGGGCCAGGCAATCAGCCCCAGCATTTT
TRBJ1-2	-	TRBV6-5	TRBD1	CASSPGGSNYGYTF	TGTGCCAGCAGTCCAGGGGGCTCCAACTATGGCTACACCTTC
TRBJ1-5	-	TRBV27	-	CASTNPRFGGGRDNQPQHF	TGTGCCAGCACCAACCCGCGTTTTGGGGGCGGACGGGACAATCAGCCCCAGCATTTT
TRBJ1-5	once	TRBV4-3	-	CASSQDSNQPQHF	TGCGCCAGCAGCCAAGACAGCAATCAGCCCCAGCATTTT
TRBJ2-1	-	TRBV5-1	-	CASSPGPGQEQFF	TGCGCCAGCAGCCCGGGGCCGGGTCAAGAGCAGTTCTTC